The T cell receptor (beta chain) described here comes from a study of PD-1 blockade in mismatch repair-deficient tumors. Study summary: Patients had approximately 13 mismatch repair-deficient cancer types, all previously treated and progressing. General study results and limits: Tumor-resident clones, often undetectable pretreatment in blood, expanded then contracted after pembrolizumab.

Assay used: immunoSEQ multiplex PCR; TCRdb lists only in-frame clones, some missing. The sample has around 100,000 clones, about 83% seen once; the top ten hold 4% to 5%. TCRs were sequenced from a few patients responding to pembrolizumab. Germline CDR1 is SGHNT and CDR2 is YYREEE (reference sequence). The CDR3 length is 14 residues. V was clipped by 3 bases and J by 7 bases, with 17 bases between them. Remarks on this clone: What it recognizes is unknown.

The sequence was collected from an adult with mismatch repair-deficient cancer. The rearrangement links TRBV5-4 to TRBJ2-7; D ambiguous. Sample: peripheral blood, taken roughly 13 months after starting pembrolizumab. The CDR3 region is CASSSPGVAWEQYF. The CDR3, as DNA: TGTGCCAGCAGCTCCCCTGGTGTCGCTTGGGAGCAGTACTTC. The full variable domain, with the rest looked up from reference TRBV5-4 and TRBJ2-7, is ETGVTQSPTHLIKTRGQQVTLRCSSQSGHNTVSWYQQALGQGPQFIFQYYREEENGRGNFPPRFSGLQFPNYSSELNVNALELDDSALYLCASSSPGVAWEQYFGPGTRLTVT.